A single T cell receptor (beta chain) is shown here with its context. This specimen comes from a study of blood T cell repertoires in COVID-19. About the study: Some COVID-19 samples were acute and others convalescent; all came from the United States, Italy and Spain.

In the original processing: Cell counts per sample came from amplifying reference gene primers. TCRdb's copy holds only in-frame clones and misses some; the assay was immunoSEQ multiplex PCR. V, J and clone size were drawn from that table, and D and trimming were deduced from the DNA. The sample has hundreds of thousands of clones; approximately 86% are singletons. The sample comprised PBMCs or T cells enriched from blood (not recorded which). This TCR was recovered from a woman between 35 and 50 years old with acute COVID-19.

CDR3 sequence reads: CASSHPGHGYTF. CDR3 sequence (DNA): TGTGCCAGCAGCCATCCAGGGCATGGCTACACCTTC. V and J are TRBV3-1 (or the pseudogene TRBV3-2) and TRBJ1-2; a weak D match, TRBD1 (5 bases). V dropped 3 bases and J dropped 6 bases, with 8 bases sitting between them. The germline gives CDR1 LGHDT, CDR2 YNNKEL (reference sequence). This CDR3 comprises 12 residues.